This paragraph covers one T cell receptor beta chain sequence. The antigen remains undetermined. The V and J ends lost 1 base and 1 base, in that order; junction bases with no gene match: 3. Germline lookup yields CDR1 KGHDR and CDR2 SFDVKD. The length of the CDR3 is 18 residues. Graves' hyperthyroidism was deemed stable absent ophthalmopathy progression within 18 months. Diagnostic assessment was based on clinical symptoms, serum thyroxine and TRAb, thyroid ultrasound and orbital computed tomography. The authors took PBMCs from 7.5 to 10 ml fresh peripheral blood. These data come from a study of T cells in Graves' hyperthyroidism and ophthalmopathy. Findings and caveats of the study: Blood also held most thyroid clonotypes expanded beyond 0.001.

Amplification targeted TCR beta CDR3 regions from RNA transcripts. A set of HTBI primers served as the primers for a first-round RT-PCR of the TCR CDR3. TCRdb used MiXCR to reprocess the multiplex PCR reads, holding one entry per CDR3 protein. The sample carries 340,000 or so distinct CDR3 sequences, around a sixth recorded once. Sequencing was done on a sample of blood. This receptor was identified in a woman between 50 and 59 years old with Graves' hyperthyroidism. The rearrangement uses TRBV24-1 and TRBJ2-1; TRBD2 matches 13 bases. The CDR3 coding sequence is TGTGCCACCAGTGATTTTACTAGCGGGGGGGGGTCCTACAATGAGCAGTTCTTC. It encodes CATSDFTSGGGSYNEQFF.